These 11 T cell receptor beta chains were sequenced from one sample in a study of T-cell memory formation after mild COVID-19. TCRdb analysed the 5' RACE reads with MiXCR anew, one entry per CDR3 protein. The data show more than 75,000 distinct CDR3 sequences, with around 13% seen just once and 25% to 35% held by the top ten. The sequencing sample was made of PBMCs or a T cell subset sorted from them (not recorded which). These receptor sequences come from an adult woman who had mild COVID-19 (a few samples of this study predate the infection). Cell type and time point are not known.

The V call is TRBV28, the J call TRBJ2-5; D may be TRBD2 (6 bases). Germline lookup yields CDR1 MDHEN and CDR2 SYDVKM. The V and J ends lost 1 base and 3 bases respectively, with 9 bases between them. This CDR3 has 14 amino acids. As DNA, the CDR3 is TGTGCCAGCAGTTTATCTGGCGGGAAAGAGACCCAGTACTTC. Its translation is CASSLSGGKETQYF.

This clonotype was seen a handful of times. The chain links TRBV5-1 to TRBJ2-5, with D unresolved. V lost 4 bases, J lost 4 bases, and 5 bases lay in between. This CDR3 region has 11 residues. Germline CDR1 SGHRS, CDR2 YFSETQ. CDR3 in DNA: TGCGCCAGCAGCGATGGAGAGACCCAGTACTTC. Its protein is CASSDGETQYF.

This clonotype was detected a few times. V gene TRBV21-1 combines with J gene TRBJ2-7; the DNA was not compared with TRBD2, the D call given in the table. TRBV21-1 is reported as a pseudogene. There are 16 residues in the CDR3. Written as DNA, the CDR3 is TGTGCCCAGACTAGTCTTAAGGACAGGGGCTCCTACGAGCAGTACTTC. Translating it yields CAQTSLKDRGSYEQYF.

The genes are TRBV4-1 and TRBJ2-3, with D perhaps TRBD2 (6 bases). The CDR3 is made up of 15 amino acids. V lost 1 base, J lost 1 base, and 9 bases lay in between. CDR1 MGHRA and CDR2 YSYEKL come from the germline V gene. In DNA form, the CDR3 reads TGCGCCAGCAGCCAAGCCCGCGGGGGCACAGATACGCAGTATTTT. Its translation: CASSQARGGTDTQYF.

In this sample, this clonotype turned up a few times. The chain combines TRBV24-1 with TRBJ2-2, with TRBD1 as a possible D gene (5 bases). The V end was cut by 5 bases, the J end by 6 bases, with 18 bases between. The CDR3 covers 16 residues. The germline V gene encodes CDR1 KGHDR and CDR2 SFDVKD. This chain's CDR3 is CATSGGPASRPGELFF. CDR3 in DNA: TGTGCCACCAGTGGGGGCCCAGCTTCCCGACCCGGGGAGCTGTTTTTT.

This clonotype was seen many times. CDR3 loop: CASSLGSGGTEAFF. CDR3 nucleotide sequence: TGTGCCAGCAGCTTAGGGTCAGGGGGCACTGAAGCTTTCTTT. The V call is TRBV7-2, the J call TRBJ1-1; 7 bases line up with TRBD1. V was pared by 1 base and J by 4 bases, with 3 bases of the junction left unmatched. Looked up from germline, CDR1 is SGHTA and CDR2 is FQGNSA. This CDR3 comprises 14 residues.

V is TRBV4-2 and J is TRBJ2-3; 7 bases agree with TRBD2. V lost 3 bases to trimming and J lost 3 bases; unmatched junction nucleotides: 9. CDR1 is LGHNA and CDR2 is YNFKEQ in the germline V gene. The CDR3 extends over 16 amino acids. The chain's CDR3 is CASSQGGQGGTDTQYF. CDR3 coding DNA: TGTGCCAGCAGCCAGGGAGGGCAGGGAGGGACAGATACGCAGTATTTT.

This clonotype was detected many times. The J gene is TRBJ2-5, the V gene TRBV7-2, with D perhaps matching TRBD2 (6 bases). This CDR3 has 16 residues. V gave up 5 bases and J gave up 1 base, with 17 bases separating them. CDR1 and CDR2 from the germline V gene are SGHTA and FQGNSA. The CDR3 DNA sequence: TGTGCCAGCAGCCCGGGGGACTTTCCAACCCAAGAGACCCAGTACTTC. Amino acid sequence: CASSPGDFPTQETQYF.

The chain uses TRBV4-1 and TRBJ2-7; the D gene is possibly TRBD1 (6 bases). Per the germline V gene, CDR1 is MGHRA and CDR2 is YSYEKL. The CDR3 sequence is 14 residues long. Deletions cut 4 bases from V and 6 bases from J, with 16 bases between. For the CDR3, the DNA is TGCGCCAGCAGCCCAGGGCCAGGGGTCGGCGAGCAGTACTTC. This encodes CASSPGPGVGEQYF.

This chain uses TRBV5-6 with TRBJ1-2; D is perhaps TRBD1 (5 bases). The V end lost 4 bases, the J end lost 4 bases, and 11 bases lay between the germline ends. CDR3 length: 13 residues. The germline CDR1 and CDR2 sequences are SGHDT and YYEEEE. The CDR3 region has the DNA TGTGCCAGCAGCAACCCCGGGGCCTATGGCTACACCTTC. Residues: CASSNPGAYGYTF. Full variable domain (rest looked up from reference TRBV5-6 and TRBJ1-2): DAGVTQSPTHLIKTRGQQVTLRCSPKSGHDTVSWYQQALGQGPQFIFQYYEEEERQRGNFPDRFSGHQFPNYSSELNVNALLLGDSALYLCASSNPGAYGYTFGSGTRLTVV.

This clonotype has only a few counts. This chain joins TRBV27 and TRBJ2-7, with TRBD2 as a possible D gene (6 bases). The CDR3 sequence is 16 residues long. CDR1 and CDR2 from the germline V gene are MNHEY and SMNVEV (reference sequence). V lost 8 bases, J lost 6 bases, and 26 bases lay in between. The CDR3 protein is CASSDLLEGGKGEQYF. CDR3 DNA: TGTGCCAGCTCCGATTTGTTAGAGGGAGGAAAGGGCGAGCAGTACTTC.